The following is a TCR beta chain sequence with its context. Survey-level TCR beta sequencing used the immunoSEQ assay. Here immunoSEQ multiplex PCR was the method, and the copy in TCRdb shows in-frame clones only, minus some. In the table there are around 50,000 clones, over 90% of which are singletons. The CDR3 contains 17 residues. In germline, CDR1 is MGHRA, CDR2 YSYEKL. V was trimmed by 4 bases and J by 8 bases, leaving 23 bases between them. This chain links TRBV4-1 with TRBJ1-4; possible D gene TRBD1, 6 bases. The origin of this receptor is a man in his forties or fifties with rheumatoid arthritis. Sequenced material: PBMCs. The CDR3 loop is CASSRKNGKTGGEKLFF. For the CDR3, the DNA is TGCGCCAGCAGCCGAAAGAATGGAAAGACAGGCGGGGAAAAACTGTTTTTT.